This TCR beta chain was obtained from a study of shared clonotypes between healthy human individuals. Study-wide points: Among four donors, roughly 5% of naive CD4 clonotypes were found in common. Compared with memory subsets, naive subsets generally had larger estimated richness.

A note on this clone: Its target is not known.

V was trimmed by 3 bases and J by 2 bases, leaving 8 bases between them. The CDR3 loop spans 15 amino acids. Per the germline V gene, CDR1 is SNHLY and CDR2 is FYNNEI. Replicate PCRs from sorted subsets contained roughly 200 ng DNA, which is some 32,000 T cell genomes. Measured with immunoSEQ multiplex PCR; TCRdb has only the in-frame clones, and not every one. Counted here are roughly 1,600,000 clones, approximately 98.5% occurring once; the ten biggest clones make up about 0.4%. The TCR comes from a man aged 25-40 years in good health. Sequencing was performed on naive CD4+ T cells sorted from blood. The sample's subset: CD45RA+ positively selected. V is TRBV2 and J is TRBJ2-6, with D unclear. The CDR3 nucleotides are TGTGCCAGCAGTGAGAGTGTCGCTGGGGCCAACGTCCTGACTTTC. Protein product: CASSESVAGANVLTF. The whole variable domain, filled in from reference TRBV2 and TRBJ2-6, reads EPEVTQTPSHQVTQMGQEVILRCVPISNHLYFYWYRQILGQKVEFLVSFYNNEISEKSEIFDDQFSVERPDGSNFTLKIRSTKLEDSAMYFCASSESVAGANVLTFGAGSRLTVL.